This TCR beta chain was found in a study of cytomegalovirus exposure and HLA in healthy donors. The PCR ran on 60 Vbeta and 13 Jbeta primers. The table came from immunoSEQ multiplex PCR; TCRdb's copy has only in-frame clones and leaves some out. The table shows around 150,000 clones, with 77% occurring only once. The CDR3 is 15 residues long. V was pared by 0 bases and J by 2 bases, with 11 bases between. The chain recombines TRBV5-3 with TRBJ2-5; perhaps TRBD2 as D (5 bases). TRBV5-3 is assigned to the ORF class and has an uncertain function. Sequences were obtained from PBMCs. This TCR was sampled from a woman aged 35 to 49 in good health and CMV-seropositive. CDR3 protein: CARSLAAGIQETQYF. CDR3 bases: TGTGCCAGAAGCTTGGCCGCGGGTATACAAGAGACCCAGTACTTC.